This passage covers 9 T cell receptor beta chains from one sample sequenced in a study of PD-1 blockade in classical Hodgkin lymphoma. Clones were sequenced by immunoSEQ multiplex PCR, and TCRdb holds only the in-frame ones, with some missing. The table lists tens of thousands of clones, about 88% of them singletons. Each patient experienced a relapse that followed autologous stem cell transplantation, and brentuximab vedotin exposure varied. Specimen: peripheral blood mononuclear cells (PBMCs), collected at baseline. These receptors all stem from a human donor with classical Hodgkin lymphoma.

CDR3 nucleotide sequence: TGTGCCAGCAGCCACCAGGAGATTTCCTACGAGCAGTACTTC. It codes for CASSHQEISYEQYF. The chain recombines TRBV7-9 with TRBJ2-7, with D hard to call. Germline V gene sequence: CDR1 SEHNR, CDR2 FQNEAQ (reference sequence). V shed 5 bases and J shed 1 base, with 12 bases lying between them. The length of the CDR3 is 14 residues.

This chain connects TRBV2 to TRBJ2-7, with 8 bases matching TRBD2. Germline assignment: CDR1 SNHLY and CDR2 FYNNEI. Unmatched junction bases numbered 3, after V lost 5 bases and J lost 6 bases. The CDR3 has 12 residues. The CDR3, as DNA: TGTGCCAGCAGTCCGGGACTAGGCGAGCAGTACTTC. Its translation: CASSPGLGEQYF.

The rearrangement links TRBV15 to TRBJ2-1; 8 bases map to TRBD1. Germline CDR1 reads LNHNV; CDR2 reads YYDKDF (reference sequence). The CDR3 is 13 amino acids. J was trimmed by 10 bases and V by 4 bases; bases with no gene match: 6. The CDR3 DNA is TGTGCCACCAGCATAAAGGACAGGGTAGAGCAGTTCTTC. Its protein product is CATSIKDRVEQFF.

This clone was seen a few times. The chain has TRBV27 and TRBJ2-3; maybe TRBD2 (5 bases). Germline loops: CDR1 MNHEY, CDR2 SMNVEV (reference sequence). The V gene lost 6 bases and the J gene lost 8 bases, with 9 bases spanning the gap. CDR3 length: 11 residues. The CDR3 DNA follows: TGTGCCAGCAGCCCCGGAGGTACGCAGTATTTT. This gives the protein CASSPGGTQYF.

The chain couples TRBV19 to TRBJ2-2; either TRBD1 or TRBD2 may supply D (5 bases each). Trimming removed 8 bases at V and 6 bases at J, with 7 bases between. CDR3 size: 11 residues. From germline, CDR1 is LNHDA and CDR2 SQIVND (reference sequence). As DNA, the CDR3 is TGTGCCAGTCTGGGGGCCGGGGAGCTGTTTTTT. This gives the protein CASLGAGELFF.

DNA for the CDR3: TGTGCCAGCATCCCGCGAGGGGGGATTGGTGAAAAACTGTTTTTT. This gives the protein CASIPRGGIGEKLFF. This chain connects TRBV28 to TRBJ1-4; tentatively, D is TRBD1 (6 bases). Germline loops: CDR1 MDHEN, CDR2 SYDVKM. This CDR3 is built from 15 residues. Trimming stripped 7 bases from V and 7 bases from J, with 19 bases between.

The CDR3: CAVQGPYEQYF. The CDR3 DNA reads TGTGCGGTCCAGGGCCCTTACGAGCAGTACTTC. The gene calls are TRBV7-9 and TRBJ2-7; tentative D call: TRBD1 (5 bases). This CDR3 region has 11 residues. Germline V lookup: CDR1 SEHNR, CDR2 FQNEAQ (reference sequence). Full variable domain (outside the CDR3, taken from reference TRBV7-9 and TRBJ2-7): DTGVSQNPRHKITKRGQNVTFRCDPISEHNRLYWYRQTLGQGPEFLTYFQNEAQLEKSRLLSDRFSAERPKGSFSTLEIQRTEQGDSAMYLCAVQGPYEQYFGPGTRLTVT.

The chain uses TRBV28 and TRBJ2-6; no clear D gene. This CDR3 is 12 amino acids long. Deletions cut 7 bases from V and 1 base from J, with 2 bases between. CDR1 and CDR2 from the germline V gene are MDHEN and SYDVKM. CDR3: CASKSGANVLTF. The CDR3 bases are TGTGCCAGCAAATCTGGGGCCAACGTCCTGACTTTC. Full variable domain (remainder filled in from reference TRBV28 and TRBJ2-6): DVKVTQSSRYLVKRTGEKVFLECVQDMDHENMFWYRQDPGLGLRLIYFSYDVKMKEKGDIPEGYSVSREKKERFSLILESASTNQTSMYLCASKSGANVLTFGAGSRLTVL.

The chain recombines TRBV27 with TRBJ2-1; D is perhaps TRBD2 (6 bases). The CDR3 length is 15 residues. V lost 6 bases and J 8 bases, leaving 20 bases between the germline ends. Germline lookup yields CDR1 MNHEY and CDR2 SMNVEV (reference sequence). The CDR3 sequence: CASSSPGLLVDEQFF. CDR3 nucleotide sequence: TGTGCCAGCAGCTCGCCGGGACTGCTGGTGGATGAGCAGTTCTTC.